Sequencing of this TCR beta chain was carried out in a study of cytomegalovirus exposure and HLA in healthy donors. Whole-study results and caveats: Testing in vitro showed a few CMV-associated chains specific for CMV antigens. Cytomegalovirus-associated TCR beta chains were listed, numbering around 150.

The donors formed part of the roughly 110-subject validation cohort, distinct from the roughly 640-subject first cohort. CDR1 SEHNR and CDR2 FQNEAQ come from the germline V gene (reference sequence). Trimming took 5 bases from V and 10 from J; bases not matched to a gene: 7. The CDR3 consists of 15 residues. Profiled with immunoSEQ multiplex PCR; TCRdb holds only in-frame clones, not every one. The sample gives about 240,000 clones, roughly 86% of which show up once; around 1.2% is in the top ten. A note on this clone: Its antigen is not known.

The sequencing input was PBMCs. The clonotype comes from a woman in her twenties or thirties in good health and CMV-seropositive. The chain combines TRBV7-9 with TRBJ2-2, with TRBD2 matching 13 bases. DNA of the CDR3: TGTGCCAGCAGCATAGGACTAGCGGGAGTCTTGGAGCTGTTTTTT. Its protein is CASSIGLAGVLELFF.